The T cell receptor beta chain under discussion was sequenced for a study of immune evolution from preneoplasia to lung adenocarcinoma. Germline CDR1 and CDR2: MNHNS and SASEGT. The CDR3 loop spans 16 amino acids. A note on this clone: One end of the junction varies from germline; a read error may be responsible.

Profiled with immunoSEQ multiplex PCR; TCRdb holds only in-frame clones, not every one. This sample yields under 4,500 clones, of which around 83% are seen a single time; approximately 3% belongs to the top ten. The sequence was collected from a person in their 60s with lung adenocarcinoma. The genes are TRBV6-1 and TRBJ2-7; the D gene is possibly TRBD2 (6 bases). The source material was FFPE minimally invasive lung adenocarcinoma tissue. The CDR3 DNA reads TGTGCCAGCAGCGAAGGCCCCGGACTATCCCTCTACGAGCAGTACTTC. As protein: CASSEGPGLSLYEQYF.